This T cell receptor beta chain was captured by sequencing in a study of molecular identifiers for immune sequencing clone quantification. This CDR3 comprises 16 residues. CDR1 and CDR2 from the germline V gene are SEHNR and FQNEAQ (reference sequence). Between the trimmed V and J ends, which lost 3 bases and 6 bases, there was a span of 21 bases. Bulk TCR libraries used previously described methods and listed TCR primers. TCRdb re-derived calls from the PCR reads in MiXCR, one entry per CDR3 protein. The repertoire holds 460,000 or so distinct CDR3 sequences, with 20% to 25% as singletons. This clonotype was detected ten times or more.

This TCR came from a human donor in good health. Some libraries in this study had Jurkat cell RNA spiked in. Specimen: naive CD8+ T cells from blood, with Jurkat cell RNA spiked in. Subset described: FACS-sorted CD8+CD4-CCR7+CD45RA+ naive T cells. The V gene is TRBV7-9, the J gene TRBJ2-7, with TRBD1 as a possible D gene (5 bases). Here the CDR3 reads CASSLNLAGRSIEQYF. The CDR3, as DNA: TGTGCCAGCAGCTTGAATTTGGCAGGGCGGTCCATCGAGCAGTACTTC.